This T cell receptor (beta chain) was sequenced in a study of cytomegalovirus exposure and HLA in healthy donors. V lost 4 bases to trimming and J lost 7 bases; unmatched junction nucleotides: 6. The CDR3 has 14 residues. The germline V gene encodes CDR1 SGHKS and CDR2 YYEKEE (reference sequence). PCR was performed using 60 Vbeta and 13 Jbeta primers. The repertoire was sequenced with immunoSEQ multiplex PCR; TCRdb's copy has only in-frame clones and lacks some. The profile covers about 160,000 clones, with around 79% appearing a single time and less than 3% taken by the ten largest. Points from the study as a whole: Several of the most significant clusters appeared linked to common viral pathogens, based on a later analysis.

This clone was seen more than once but under ten times. The target antigen is unknown. The rearrangement joins TRBV5-5 to TRBJ1-4; 8 nucleotides line up with TRBD1. Input material: PBMCs. This sequence originates from a female donor in good health and CMV-seronegative. CDR3: CASSPLDRVEKLFF. In DNA form, the CDR3 reads TGTGCCAGCAGCCCCCTGGACAGGGTTGAAAAACTGTTTTTT.